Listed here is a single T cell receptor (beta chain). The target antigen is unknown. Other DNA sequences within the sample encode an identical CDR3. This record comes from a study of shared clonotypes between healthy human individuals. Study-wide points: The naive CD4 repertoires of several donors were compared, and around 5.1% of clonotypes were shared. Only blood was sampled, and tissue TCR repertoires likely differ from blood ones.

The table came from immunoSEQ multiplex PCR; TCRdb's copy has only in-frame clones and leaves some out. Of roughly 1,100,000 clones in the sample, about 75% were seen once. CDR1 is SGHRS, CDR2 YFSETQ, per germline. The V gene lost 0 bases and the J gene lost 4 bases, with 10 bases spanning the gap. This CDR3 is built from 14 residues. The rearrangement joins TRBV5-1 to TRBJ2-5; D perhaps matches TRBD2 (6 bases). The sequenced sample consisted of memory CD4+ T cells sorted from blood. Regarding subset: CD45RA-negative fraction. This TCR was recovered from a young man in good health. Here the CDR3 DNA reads TGCGCCAGCAGCTTGGCAGGGACTGGAGAGACCCAGTACTTC. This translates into CASSLAGTGETQYF.